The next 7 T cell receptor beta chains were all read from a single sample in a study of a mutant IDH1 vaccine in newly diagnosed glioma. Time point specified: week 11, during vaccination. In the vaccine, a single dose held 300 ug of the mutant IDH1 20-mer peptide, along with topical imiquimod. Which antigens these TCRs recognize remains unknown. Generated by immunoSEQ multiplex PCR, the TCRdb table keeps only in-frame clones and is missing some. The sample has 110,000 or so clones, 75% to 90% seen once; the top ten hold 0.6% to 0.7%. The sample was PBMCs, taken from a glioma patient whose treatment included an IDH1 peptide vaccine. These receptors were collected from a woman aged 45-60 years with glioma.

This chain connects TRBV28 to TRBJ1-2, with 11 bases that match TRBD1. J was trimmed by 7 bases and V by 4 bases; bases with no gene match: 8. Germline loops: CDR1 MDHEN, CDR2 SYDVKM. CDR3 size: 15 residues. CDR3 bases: TGTGCCAGCAGTTCCTCGGACAGGGGGCTGCGTGGCTACACCTTC. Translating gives CASSSSDRGLRGYTF.

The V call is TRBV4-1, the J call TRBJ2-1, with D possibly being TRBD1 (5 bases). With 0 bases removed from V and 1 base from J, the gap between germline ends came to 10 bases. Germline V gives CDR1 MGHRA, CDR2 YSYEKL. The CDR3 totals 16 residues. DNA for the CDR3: TGCGCCAGCAGCCAAGAAAGGGGCTTGTCCTACAATGAGCAGTTCTTC. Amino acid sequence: CASSQERGLSYNEQFF.

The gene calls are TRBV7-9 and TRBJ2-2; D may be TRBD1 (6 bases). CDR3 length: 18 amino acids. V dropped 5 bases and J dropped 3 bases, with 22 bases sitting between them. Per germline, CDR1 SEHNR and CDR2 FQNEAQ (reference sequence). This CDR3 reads CASSPPVIWGQDTGELFF. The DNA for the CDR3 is TGTGCCAGCAGCCCCCCTGTGATTTGGGGACAAGACACCGGGGAGCTGTTTTTT.

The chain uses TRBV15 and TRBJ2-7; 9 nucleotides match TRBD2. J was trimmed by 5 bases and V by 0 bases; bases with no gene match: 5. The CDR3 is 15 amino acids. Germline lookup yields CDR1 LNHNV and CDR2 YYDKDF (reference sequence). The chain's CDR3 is CATSRDWREGHEQYF. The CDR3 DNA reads TGTGCCACCAGCAGAGACTGGCGGGAGGGCCACGAGCAGTACTTC.

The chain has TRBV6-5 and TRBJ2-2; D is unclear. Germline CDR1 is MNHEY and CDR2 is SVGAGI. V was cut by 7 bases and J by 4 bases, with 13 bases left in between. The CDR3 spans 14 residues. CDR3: CASTLAGSTGELFF. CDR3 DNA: TGTGCCAGCACCCTGGCCGGTAGCACCGGGGAGCTGTTTTTT.

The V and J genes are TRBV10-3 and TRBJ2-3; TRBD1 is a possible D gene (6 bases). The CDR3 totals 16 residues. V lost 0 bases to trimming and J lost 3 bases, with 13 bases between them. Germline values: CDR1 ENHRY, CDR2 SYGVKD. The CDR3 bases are TGTGCCATCAGTGAGTCGAAAGGGGGAGTGACAGATACGCAGTATTTT. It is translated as CAISESKGGVTDTQYF.

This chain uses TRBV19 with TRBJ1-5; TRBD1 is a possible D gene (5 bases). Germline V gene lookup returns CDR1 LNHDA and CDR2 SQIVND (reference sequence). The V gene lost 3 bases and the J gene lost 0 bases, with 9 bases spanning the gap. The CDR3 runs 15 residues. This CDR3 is CASSIKGISNQPQHF. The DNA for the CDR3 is TGTGCCAGTAGTATTAAGGGGATTAGCAATCAGCCCCAGCATTTT.